This T cell receptor (beta chain) was observed in a study of shared clonotypes between healthy human individuals. Here immunoSEQ multiplex PCR was the method, and the copy in TCRdb shows in-frame clones only, minus some. The data show roughly 2 million clones, with approximately 96% seen just once and more than 0.1% held by the top ten. Details on this clone: Its antigen is not identified. A junction end diverges from the germline sequence, so it may reflect a read error.

The CDR3 consists of 14 residues. Germline loops: CDR1 SGHNT, CDR2 YYREEE (reference sequence). Study conclusions and caveats: Shared clonotypes across all four donors exceeded non-shared ones in generation probability.

The receptor's source is a man in his late teens or twenties in good health. Sequences were obtained from naive CD4+ T cells sorted from blood. The subset denotes: CD45RA+ positively selected. The chain has TRBV5-4 and TRBJ1-2; 10 positions match TRBD1. The CDR3 protein is CASSLDRGTSGYTF. CDR3 coding DNA: TGTGCCAGCAGTTTGGACAGGGGGACGTCTGGCTACACCTTC.